The 27 T cell receptor beta chains in this list originate from one sample, sequenced in a study of control samples from healthy donors and cancer patients. The assay was immunoSEQ multiplex PCR, and TCRdb's table has in-frame clones only and misses some. The table records approximately 160,000 clones, roughly 95% of them present only once. The specimen was blood. The receptors were gathered from a woman aged 55-75 years in good health.

The gene calls are TRBV2 and TRBJ1-5, with D unresolved. Trimming pared 5 bases from V and 7 bases from J, leaving 9 bases between. Germline CDR1 and CDR2: SNHLY and FYNNEI. This CDR3 contains 12 residues. CDR3 bases: TGTGCCAGCAGTTTGCTCGCCCAGCCCCAGCATTTT. Translation gives CASSLLAQPQHF.

The V call is TRBV18, the J call TRBJ1-2, with unresolved D. The length of the CDR3 is 11 residues. The V gene's germline CDR1 is KGHSH and CDR2 LQKENI. Trimming cost V 3 bases and J 8 bases, with 7 bases left between them. CDR3 sequence reads: CASSPTEGYTF. CDR3 bases: TGTGCCAGCTCACCTACAGAGGGCTACACCTTC.

The chain recombines TRBV2 with TRBJ2-7; D tentatively reads TRBD1 or TRBD2 (5 bases each). Per germline, CDR1 SNHLY and CDR2 FYNNEI. This CDR3 has 13 amino acids. Trimming left V 4 bases short and J 3 bases short, with 10 bases between. In nucleotides, the CDR3 is TGTGCCAGCAGTGCAACGAGGGGCTACGAGCAGTACTTC. Encoded protein: CASSATRGYEQYF.

The V call is TRBV2, the J call TRBJ1-4; D is unresolved. V lost 3 bases, J lost 10 bases, and 9 bases lay in between. The CDR3 contains 12 residues. The germline V gene has CDR1 SNHLY and CDR2 FYNNEI. Here the CDR3 reads CASSEVVGKLFF. CDR3 sequence (DNA): TGTGCCAGCAGTGAGGTAGTGGGAAAACTGTTTTTT.

The chain is built from TRBV11-2 and TRBJ1-2; unclear D gene. There are 13 residues in the CDR3. Germline CDR1 is SGHAT and CDR2 is FQNNGV. V was trimmed by 2 bases and J by 2 bases, leaving 6 bases between them. The CDR3 DNA reads as TGTGCCAGCAGCTTAAGTCTAAACTATGGCTACACCTTC. It specifies CASSLSLNYGYTF.

This rearrangement joins TRBV5-5 to TRBJ2-3, with TRBD1 matching over 8 bases. J gave up 4 bases and V 3 bases, and 10 bases lay outside the gene matches. Germline CDR1 and CDR2: SGHKS and YYEKEE (reference sequence). There are 16 residues in the CDR3. The CDR3: CASSSDRDWYSDTQYF. DNA of the CDR3: TGTGCCAGCAGCTCGGACAGGGATTGGTATTCAGATACGCAGTATTTT.

V is TRBV7-2 and J is TRBJ1-5; TRBD1 is a possible D gene (5 bases). V was clipped by 5 bases and J by 2 bases, with 13 bases between them. CDR3 size: 15 residues. Germline CDR1 reads SGHTA; CDR2 reads FQGNSA. The CDR3 sequence is CASSQSVGGNQPQHF. For the CDR3, the DNA is TGTGCCAGCAGCCAGAGTGTGGGGGGCAATCAGCCCCAGCATTTT.

J is TRBJ1-1 and V is TRBV28, with TRBD1 as a possible D gene (6 bases). CDR1 is MDHEN and CDR2 is SYDVKM in the germline V gene. This CDR3 has 14 amino acids. V lost 5 bases and J lost 5, with 15 bases in between. CDR3 nucleotides: TGTGCCAGCAGTATTCAGGGGCGATTGACTGAAGCTTTCTTT. This translates into CASSIQGRLTEAFF.

The genes are TRBV6-2 or TRBV6-3 and TRBJ1-1; 7 bases fit TRBD1. V gave up 4 bases and J gave up 5 bases; unmatched junction bases: 4. The CDR3 covers 13 residues. CDR1 is MNHEY and CDR2 is SVGEGT in the germline V gene. In DNA, the CDR3 is TGTGCCAGCAGTTCATGGGACAGTACTGAAGCTTTCTTT. It is translated as CASSSWDSTEAFF.

This clone has only one observation. The genes are TRBV5-6 and TRBJ1-2; D gene unclear. Germline V lookup: CDR1 SGHDT, CDR2 YYEEEE. The length of the CDR3 is 16 residues. V dropped 4 bases and J dropped 2 bases, with 18 bases sitting between them. The CDR3 is CASSPRQVSLNYGYTF. CDR3 DNA: TGTGCCAGCAGCCCCCGTCAGGTCTCTTTAAACTATGGCTACACCTTC.

The chain carries TRBV4-1 and TRBJ1-1; maybe TRBD1 (5 bases). CDR1 MGHRA and CDR2 YSYEKL come from the germline V gene. V was shortened by 6 bases and J by 0 bases, with 17 bases between the two germline ends. The CDR3 is 16 residues long. CDR3 DNA sequence: TGCGCCAGCAGGAACTTCCCTCGACAGTTGAACACTGAAGCTTTCTTT. This sequence encodes CASRNFPRQLNTEAFF.

The chain uses TRBV6-1 and TRBJ1-4; D remains unclear. V was trimmed by 2 bases and J by 10 bases, leaving 14 bases between them. CDR3 length: 14 residues. Germline CDR1 and CDR2: MNHNS and SASEGT. This CDR3 reads CASSESGDIGKLFF. In DNA, the CDR3 is TGTGCCAGCAGTGAATCCGGTGATATCGGAAAACTGTTTTTT.

This rearrangement joins TRBV12-3 or TRBV12-4 to TRBJ2-7, with D possibly matching TRBD1 (6 bases). The ends were cut back, 10 bases at V and 2 bases at J, with 15 bases in the middle. This CDR3 has 13 amino acids. Here the CDR3 reads CATARAGAYEQYF. CDR3 sequence (DNA): TGTGCCACCGCGCGAGCAGGGGCCTACGAGCAGTACTTC.

The V gene is TRBV27, the J gene TRBJ1-5; the D is unclear. This CDR3 is built from 15 residues. V dropped 3 bases and J dropped 0 bases, with 9 bases sitting between them. Germline V gene data show CDR1 as MNHEY and CDR2 as SMNVEV (reference sequence). The CDR3 region is CASSFGRNSNQPQHF. The CDR3 DNA sequence: TGTGCCAGCAGTTTCGGCAGAAATAGCAATCAGCCCCAGCATTTT.

A note on this clone: Other DNA sequences from this sample encode an identical CDR3 as well. This CDR3 reads CASSRANYGYTF. The CDR3 coding sequence is TGTGCCAGTAGTCGAGCTAACTATGGCTACACCTTC. The rearrangement joins TRBV19 to TRBJ1-2; D call uncertain. The V end was cut by 5 bases, the J end by 0 bases, with 4 bases between. Germline V gene sequence: CDR1 LNHDA, CDR2 SQIVND (reference sequence). The CDR3 length is 12 residues.

The rearrangement links TRBV11-3 to TRBJ2-3, with a weak D call TRBD2 (6 bases). Germline V gene lookup returns CDR1 SGHNT and CDR2 YENEEA. The CDR3 length is 13 residues. V was clipped by 5 bases and J by 5 bases, with 11 bases between them. The CDR3 nucleotides are TGTGCCAGCAGCCCCTCCGGGGGAGATACGCAGTATTTT. Translation: CASSPSGGDTQYF.

Turning to this clone: Other DNA sequences within the sample encode an identical CDR3. The chain combines TRBV6-2 or TRBV6-3 with TRBJ1-5, with D possibly being TRBD1 (5 bases). Germline values: CDR1 MNHEY, CDR2 SVGEGT. V was trimmed by 6 bases and J by 0 bases, leaving 9 bases between them. CDR3 length: 14 residues. The CDR3 bases are TGTGCCAGCAGCCTGGGGGTTAGCAATCAGCCCCAGCATTTT. Protein: CASSLGVSNQPQHF.

The chain carries TRBV19 and TRBJ2-3; maybe TRBD1 (6 bases). Germline assignment: CDR1 LNHDA and CDR2 SQIVND (reference sequence). Deletions cut 2 bases from V and 7 bases from J, with 10 bases between. The length of the CDR3 is 13 residues. The CDR3 sequence: CASSIQGWNTQYF. CDR3 DNA sequence: TGTGCCAGTAGTATACAGGGGTGGAATACGCAGTATTTT.

This clone was seen once. This chain connects TRBV5-4 to TRBJ1-6; D might be TRBD1 (5 bases). V gave up 1 base and J gave up 12 bases, with 11 bases separating them. Germline CDR1 SGHNT, CDR2 YYREEE (reference sequence). The CDR3 covers 13 residues. DNA of the CDR3: TGTGCCAGCAGCTTGTCGGGGCGGGAACCCCTCCACTTT. Residues: CASSLSGREPLHF.

The chain recombines TRBV4-3 with TRBJ1-2; D is perhaps TRBD1 (6 bases). The length of the CDR3 is 18 residues. Germline lookup yields CDR1 LGHNA and CDR2 YSLEER. Between the trimmed V and J ends, which lost 0 bases and 1 base, there was a span of 18 bases. This CDR3 is CASSQDVLGALYNYGYTF. DNA of the CDR3: TGCGCCAGCAGCCAAGACGTCTTGGGGGCACTCTATAACTATGGCTACACCTTC.

This clone appeared a single time. This CDR3 is CATSPQGVSPLHF. In DNA form, the CDR3 reads TGTGCCACCAGTCCCCAGGGGGTTTCACCCCTCCACTTT. The chain recombines TRBV24-1 with TRBJ1-6, with 7 bases aligning to TRBD1. Germline V gene data show CDR1 as KGHDR and CDR2 as SFDVKD. Trimming cost V 6 bases and J 9 bases; bases outside gene matches: 4. The CDR3 totals 13 residues.

This chain links TRBV7-3 with TRBJ2-2, with a possible D match to TRBD1 (6 bases). The CDR3 runs to 15 residues. Germline V gene lookup returns CDR1 SGHTA and CDR2 FQGTGA. The V gene lost 1 base and the J gene lost 2 bases, with 8 bases spanning the gap. CDR3 DNA: TGTGCCAGCAGCTTAATGGACAGAAACACCGGGGAGCTGTTTTTT. This sequence encodes CASSLMDRNTGELFF.

The chain joins TRBV5-1 to TRBJ1-6, with a weak D call TRBD1 (5 bases). This CDR3 region has 15 residues. V was trimmed by 0 bases and J by 7 bases, leaving 11 bases between them. Per the germline V gene, CDR1 is SGHRS and CDR2 is YFSETQ. The CDR3 nucleotides are TGCGCCAGCAGCTTGGAAGTCAGGGCGAATTCACCCCTCCACTTT. Translating gives CASSLEVRANSPLHF.

J is TRBJ2-7 and V is TRBV4-2; possible D gene TRBD2, 5 bases. Germline V gives CDR1 LGHNA, CDR2 YNFKEQ. V gave up 0 bases and J gave up 3 bases, with 9 bases separating them. The CDR3 runs 14 residues. Here the CDR3 DNA reads TGTGCCAGCAGCCAAGATCAACGGGACTACGAGCAGTACTTC. This encodes CASSQDQRDYEQYF.

This chain uses TRBV4-3 with TRBJ1-1, with TRBD1 identical over 9 bases. Trimming took 1 base from V and 10 from J; bases not matched to a gene: 7. This CDR3 spans 14 amino acids. CDR1 and CDR2 from the germline V gene are LGHNA and YSLEER. The CDR3 loop reads CASSQGGQGLGAFF. The CDR3 DNA is TGCGCCAGCAGCCAAGGGGGACAGGGCCTTGGAGCTTTCTTT.

This clone was observed once. The chain couples TRBV7-2 to TRBJ2-3, with 9 bases aligning to TRBD2. Germline values: CDR1 SGHTA, CDR2 FQGNSA. V was clipped by 2 bases and J by 4 bases; unmatched bases: 4. This CDR3 spans 15 amino acids. Here the CDR3 reads CASSLSGGRADTQYF. CDR3 DNA sequence: TGTGCCAGCAGCTTAAGCGGGGGGAGAGCAGATACGCAGTATTTT.

V gene TRBV30 combines with J gene TRBJ1-5, with TRBD1 as a possible D gene (6 bases). CDR1 and CDR2 from the germline V gene are GTSNPN and SVGIG (reference sequence). Trimming removed 4 bases at V and 5 bases at J, with 12 bases between. This CDR3 has 13 amino acids. The CDR3 here is CAWNQDSHQPQHF. The CDR3 DNA reads as TGTGCCTGGAATCAGGACAGTCATCAGCCCCAGCATTTT.